This entry features one TCR beta chain sequence. The antigen is not known. The data are from a study of cytomegalovirus exposure and HLA in healthy donors. Study-level findings and limits: Many donors shared some public TCRs, even though most TCR sequences were rare. The analysis excluded some indistinguishable V segments, including TRBV6-2 and TRBV6-3.

V lost 4 bases and J lost 4, with 10 bases in between. The germline V gene has CDR1 LNHDA and CDR2 SQIVND (reference sequence). The CDR3 runs 13 residues. Vbeta (60) and Jbeta (13) primers were used in the PCR. Assay: immunoSEQ multiplex PCR; the TCRdb copy retains only in-frame clones and omits some. This table holds approximately 160,000 clones, approximately 80% found once. The specimen was PBMCs. The rearrangement uses TRBV19 and TRBJ2-5; a possible D gene is TRBD2 (5 bases). The clonotype comes from a woman younger than 30 in good health and CMV-seronegative. This CDR3 is CASSKAGTETQYF. The CDR3 DNA reads TGTGCCAGTAGTAAGGCGGGTACAGAGACCCAGTACTTC.